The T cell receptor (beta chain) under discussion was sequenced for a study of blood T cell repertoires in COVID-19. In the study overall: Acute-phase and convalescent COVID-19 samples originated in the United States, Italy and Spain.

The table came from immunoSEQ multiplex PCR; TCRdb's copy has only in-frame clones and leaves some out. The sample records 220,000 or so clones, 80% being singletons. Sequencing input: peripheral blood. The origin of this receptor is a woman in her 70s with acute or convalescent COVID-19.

The DNA of the CDR3 is TGTGCCAGCAGCCAAGATTTCGGAGGGGCGAATCAGCCCCAGCATTTT. It specifies CASSQDFGGANQPQHF. This rearrangement joins TRBV3-1 (or the pseudogene TRBV3-2) to TRBJ1-5; maybe TRBD1 (5 bases). The V gene lost 0 bases and the J gene lost 4 bases, with 13 bases spanning the gap. The length of the CDR3 is 16 residues. From germline, CDR1 is LGHDT and CDR2 YNNKEL (reference sequence).